This TCR beta chain comes out of a study of blood T cell repertoires in COVID-19. Patients of the Seattle cohort, enrolled during active infection, were followed longitudinally. CDR3 length: 16 amino acids. The data were produced by immunoSEQ multiplex PCR, yet TCRdb's version contains in-frame clones alone and is incomplete. The table lists approximately 180,000 clones, approximately 80% of them singletons, with over 6.5% in the top ten. V usage is TRBV21-1 and J usage is TRBJ1-6; TRBD1, the table's D call, was not compared with the DNA. TRBV21-1 is designated a pseudogene. Sequencing used peripheral blood. This TCR derives from a woman between 40 and 55 years old with COVID-19, enrolled during active disease. The CDR3 reads CASSNRQGHYNSPLHF. In DNA, the CDR3 is TGTGCCAGCAGCAACAGACAGGGACACTATAATTCACCCCTCCACTTT.